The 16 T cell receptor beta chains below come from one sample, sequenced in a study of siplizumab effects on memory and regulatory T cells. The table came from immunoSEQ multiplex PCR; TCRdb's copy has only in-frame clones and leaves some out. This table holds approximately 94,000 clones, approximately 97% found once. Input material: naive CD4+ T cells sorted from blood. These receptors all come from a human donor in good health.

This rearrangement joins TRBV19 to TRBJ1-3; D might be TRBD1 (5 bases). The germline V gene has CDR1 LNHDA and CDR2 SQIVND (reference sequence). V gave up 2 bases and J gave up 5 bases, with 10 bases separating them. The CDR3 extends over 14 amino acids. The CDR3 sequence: CASSISQGRNTIYF. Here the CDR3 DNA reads TGTGCCAGTAGTATATCGCAGGGACGAAACACCATATATTTT.

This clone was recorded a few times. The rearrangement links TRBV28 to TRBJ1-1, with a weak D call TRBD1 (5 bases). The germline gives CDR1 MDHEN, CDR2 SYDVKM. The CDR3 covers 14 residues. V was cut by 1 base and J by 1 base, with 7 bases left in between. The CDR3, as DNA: TGTGCCAGCAGTTTATCGCAGGGGAACACTGAAGCTTTCTTT. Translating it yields CASSLSQGNTEAFF.

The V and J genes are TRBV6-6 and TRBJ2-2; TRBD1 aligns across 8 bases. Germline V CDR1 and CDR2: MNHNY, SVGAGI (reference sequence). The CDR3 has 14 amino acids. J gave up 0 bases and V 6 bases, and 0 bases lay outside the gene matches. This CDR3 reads CASRDRANTGELFF. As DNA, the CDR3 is TGTGCCAGCAGGGACAGGGCGAACACCGGGGAGCTGTTTTTT.

Written as DNA, the CDR3 is TGTGCCAGCAGTTTTGGGACAGGCGATGGCTACACCTTC. Protein sequence: CASSFGTGDGYTF. The chain recombines TRBV6-5 with TRBJ1-2; 8 bases line up with TRBD1. Germline V lookup: CDR1 MNHEY, CDR2 SVGAGI. Trimming cost V 4 bases and J 6 bases; bases outside gene matches: 4. CDR3 size: 13 residues.

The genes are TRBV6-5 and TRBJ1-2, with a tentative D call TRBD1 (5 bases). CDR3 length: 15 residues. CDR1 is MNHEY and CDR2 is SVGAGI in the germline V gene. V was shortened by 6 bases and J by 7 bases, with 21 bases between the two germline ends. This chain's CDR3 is CASSSYYGAGGGYTF. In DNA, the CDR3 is TGTGCCAGCAGCAGTTACTATGGGGCTGGTGGTGGCTACACCTTC.

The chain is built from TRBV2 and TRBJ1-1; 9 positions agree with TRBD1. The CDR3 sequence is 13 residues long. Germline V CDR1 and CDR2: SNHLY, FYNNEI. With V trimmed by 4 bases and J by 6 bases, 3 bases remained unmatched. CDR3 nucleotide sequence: TGTGCCAGCAGTGTACAGGGGGCGGCTGAAGCTTTCTTT. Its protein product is CASSVQGAAEAFF.

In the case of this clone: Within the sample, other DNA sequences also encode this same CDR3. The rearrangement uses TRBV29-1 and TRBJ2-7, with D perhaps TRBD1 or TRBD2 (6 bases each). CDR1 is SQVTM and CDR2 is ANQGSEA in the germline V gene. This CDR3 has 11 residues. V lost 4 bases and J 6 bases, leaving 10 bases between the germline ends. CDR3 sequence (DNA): TGCAGCGTTGGGGGGGCCGGCGAGCAGTACTTC. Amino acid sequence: CSVGGAGEQYF.

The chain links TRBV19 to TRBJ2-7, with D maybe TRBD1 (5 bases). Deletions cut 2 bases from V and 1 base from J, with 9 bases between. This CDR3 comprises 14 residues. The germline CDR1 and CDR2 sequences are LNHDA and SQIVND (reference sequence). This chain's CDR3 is CASSISRESYEQYF. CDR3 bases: TGTGCCAGTAGTATAAGCAGGGAATCCTACGAGCAGTACTTC.

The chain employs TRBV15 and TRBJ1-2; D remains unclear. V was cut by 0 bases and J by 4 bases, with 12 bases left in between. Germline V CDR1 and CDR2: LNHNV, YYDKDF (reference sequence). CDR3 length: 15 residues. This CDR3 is CATSREGPIPYGYTF. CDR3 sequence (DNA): TGTGCCACCAGCAGAGAGGGCCCAATACCCTATGGCTACACCTTC.

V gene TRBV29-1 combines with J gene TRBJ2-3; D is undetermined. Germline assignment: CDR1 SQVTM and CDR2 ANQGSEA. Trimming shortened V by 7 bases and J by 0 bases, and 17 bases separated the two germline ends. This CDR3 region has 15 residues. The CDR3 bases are TGCAGCGCGCAGTTGCTTTCTACTAGCACAGATACGCAGTATTTT. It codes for CSAQLLSTSTDTQYF.

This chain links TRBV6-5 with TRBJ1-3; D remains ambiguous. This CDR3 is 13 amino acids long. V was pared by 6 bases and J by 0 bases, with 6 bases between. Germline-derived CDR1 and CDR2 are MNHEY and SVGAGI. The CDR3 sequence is CASSRTSGNTIYF. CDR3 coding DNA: TGTGCCAGCAGCCGGACCTCTGGAAACACCATATATTTT.

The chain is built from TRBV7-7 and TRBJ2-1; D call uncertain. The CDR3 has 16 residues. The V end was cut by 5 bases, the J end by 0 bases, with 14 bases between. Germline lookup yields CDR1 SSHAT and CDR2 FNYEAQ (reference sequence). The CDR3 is CASSDLVASSYNEQFF. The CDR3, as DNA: TGTGCCAGCAGCGACCTCGTAGCTAGCTCCTACAATGAGCAGTTCTTC.

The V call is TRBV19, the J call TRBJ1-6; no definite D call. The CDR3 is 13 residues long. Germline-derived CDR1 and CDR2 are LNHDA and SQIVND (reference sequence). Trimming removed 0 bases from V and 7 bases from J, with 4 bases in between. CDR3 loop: CASSIDLNSPLHF. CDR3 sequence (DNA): TGTGCCAGTAGTATAGACCTGAATTCACCCCTCCACTTT. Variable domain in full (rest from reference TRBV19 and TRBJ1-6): DGGITQSPKYLFRKEGQNVTLSCEQNLNHDAMYWYRQDPGQGLRLIYYSQIVNDFQKGDIAEGYSVSREKKESFPLTVTSAQKNPTAFYLCASSIDLNSPLHFGNGTRLTVT.

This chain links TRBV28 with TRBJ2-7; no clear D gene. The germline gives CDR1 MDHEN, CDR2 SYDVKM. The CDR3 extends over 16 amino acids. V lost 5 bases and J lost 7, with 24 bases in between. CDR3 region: CASSTNKEAPHREQYF. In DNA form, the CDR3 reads TGTGCCAGCAGTACCAATAAAGAGGCCCCACATAGGGAGCAGTACTTC.

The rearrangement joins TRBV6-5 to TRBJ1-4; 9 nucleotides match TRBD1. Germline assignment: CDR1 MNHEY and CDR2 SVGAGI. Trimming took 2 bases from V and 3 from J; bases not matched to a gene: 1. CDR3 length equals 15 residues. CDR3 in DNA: TGTGCCAGCAGTTACACAGGGGGCCCTAATGAAAAACTGTTTTTT. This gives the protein CASSYTGGPNEKLFF.

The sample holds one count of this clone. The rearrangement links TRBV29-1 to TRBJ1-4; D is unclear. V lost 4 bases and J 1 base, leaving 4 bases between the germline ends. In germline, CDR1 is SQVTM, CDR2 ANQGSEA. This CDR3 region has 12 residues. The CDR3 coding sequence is TGCAGCGTTGCTCAAACTAATGAAAAACTGTTTTTT. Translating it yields CSVAQTNEKLFF.